The rows below give T cell receptor beta chains drawn from one sample of a study of blood T cell repertoires in COVID-19. Produced via immunoSEQ multiplex PCR; TCRdb's table is partial and in-frame only. Here the sample spans 180,000 or so clones, 80% to 90% being singletons. The specimen sequenced was peripheral blood. The source is a man aged 60 to 75 with acute or convalescent COVID-19. CDR3s include the opening cysteine and the closing phenylalanine or tryptophan. The D gene is left open where the match is weak. Clone sizes are given selectively: once, few, many, or a class where the clone is expanded.

TRBD2 . TRBJ2-1 TRBV5-1 TGCGCCAGCAGCTTGGGAACTAGCGGGAACTACAATGAGCAGTTCTTC CASSLGTSGNYNEQFF
. . TRBJ2-2 TRBV7-8 TGTGCCAGCAGCTCGTCCGGGGGAAAGATCGGGGAGCTGTTTTTT CASSSSGGKIGELFF
. . TRBJ1-3 TRBV9 TGTGCCAGCAGCGTAGAAGGGGAGGGCACCACCATATATTTT CASSVEGEGTTIYF
. . TRBJ1-4 TRBV28 TGTGCCAGCAGGCGGGGGTCTAATGAAAAACTGTTTTTT CASRRGSNEKLFF
. once TRBJ2-7 TRBV4-1 TGCGCCAGCAGCCAGGAGTGGAGATACGAGCAGTACTTC CASSQEWRYEQYF
TRBD2 . TRBJ2-2 TRBV9 TGTGCCAGCAGCTCAATCCTAGCGGGCTATGGGGGGGAGCTGTTTTTT CASSSILAGYGGELFF
TRBD2 . TRBJ2-2 TRBV9 TGTGCCAGCAGCGCTAGGACTAGCGGGAGTTTGGCCACCGGGGAGCTGTTTTTT CASSARTSGSLATGELFF
. few TRBJ1-6 TRBV28 TGTGCCAGTCTAAGCTCCTATAATTCACCCCTCCACTTT CASLSSYNSPLHF
. . TRBJ2-3 TRBV11-1 TGTGCCAGCAGCGTCCGGGATAACTATCCAGATACGCAGTATTTT CASSVRDNYPDTQYF
. . TRBJ1-5 TRBV19 TGTGCCAGTAGTGAGGCGGGACTTTATAGCAATCAGCCCCAGCATTTT CASSEAGLYSNQPQHF
TRBD1 . TRBJ2-2 TRBV5-8 TGTGCCAGCAGCCCCCGGACAGGGGTTATCGGGGAGCTGTTTTTT CASSPRTGVIGELFF
. . TRBJ2-7 TRBV6-5 TGTGCCAGCACATCTGCCGGGGGCTACGAGCAGTACTTC CASTSAGGYEQYF
TRBD2 . TRBJ2-5 TRBV5-1 TGCGCCAGCTACCCGGGACTAGCGGGACTAAACCCCCAAGAGACCCAGTACTTC CASYPGLAGLNPQETQYF
. . TRBJ2-7 TRBV5-5 TGTGCCAGCAGCTTGGATCTAGCGCCCGCCTACGAGCAGTACTTC CASSLDLAPAYEQYF
. . TRBJ2-7 TRBV28 TGTGCCAGCAGTTTAGGGCAGGGAAACTCCTACGAGCAGTACTTC CASSLGQGNSYEQYF